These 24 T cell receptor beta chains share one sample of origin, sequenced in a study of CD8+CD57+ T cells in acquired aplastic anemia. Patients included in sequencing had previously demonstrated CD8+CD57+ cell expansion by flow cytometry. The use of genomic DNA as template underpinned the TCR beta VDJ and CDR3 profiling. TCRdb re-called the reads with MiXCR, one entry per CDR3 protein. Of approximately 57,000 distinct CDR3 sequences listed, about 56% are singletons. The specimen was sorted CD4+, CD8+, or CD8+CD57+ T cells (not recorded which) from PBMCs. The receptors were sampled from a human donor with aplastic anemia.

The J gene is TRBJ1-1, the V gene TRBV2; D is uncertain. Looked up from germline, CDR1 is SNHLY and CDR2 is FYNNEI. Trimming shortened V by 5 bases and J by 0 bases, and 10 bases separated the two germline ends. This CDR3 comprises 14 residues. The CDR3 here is CASSQVFLNTEAFF. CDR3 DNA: TGTGCCAGCAGTCAGGTATTCCTGAACACTGAAGCTTTCTTT.

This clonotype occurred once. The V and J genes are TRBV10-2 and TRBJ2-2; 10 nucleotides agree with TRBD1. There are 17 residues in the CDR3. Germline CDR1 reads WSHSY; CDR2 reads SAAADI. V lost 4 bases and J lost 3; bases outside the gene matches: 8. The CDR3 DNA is TGCGCCAGCAGTGCCACTCAAGGGACAGGGGACACCGGGGAGCTGTTTTTT. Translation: CASSATQGTGDTGELFF.

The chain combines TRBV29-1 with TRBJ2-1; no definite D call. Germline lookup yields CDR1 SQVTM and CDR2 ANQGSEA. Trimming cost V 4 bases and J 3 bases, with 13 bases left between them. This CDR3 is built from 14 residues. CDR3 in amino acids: CSVALGRDYNEQFF. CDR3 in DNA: TGCAGCGTTGCTCTCGGGCGCGACTACAATGAGCAGTTCTTC.

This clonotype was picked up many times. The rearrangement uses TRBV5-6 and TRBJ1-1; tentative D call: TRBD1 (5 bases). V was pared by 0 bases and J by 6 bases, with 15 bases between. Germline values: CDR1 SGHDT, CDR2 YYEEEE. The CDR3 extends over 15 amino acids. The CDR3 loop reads CASSLGGLESPEAFF. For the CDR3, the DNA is TGTGCCAGCAGCTTGGGGGGACTCGAGAGCCCTGAAGCTTTCTTT. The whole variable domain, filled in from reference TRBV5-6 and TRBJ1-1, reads DAGVTQSPTHLIKTRGQQVTLRCSPKSGHDTVSWYQQALGQGPQFIFQYYEEEERQRGNFPDRFSGHQFPNYSSELNVNALLLGDSALYLCASSLGGLESPEAFFGQGTRLTVV.

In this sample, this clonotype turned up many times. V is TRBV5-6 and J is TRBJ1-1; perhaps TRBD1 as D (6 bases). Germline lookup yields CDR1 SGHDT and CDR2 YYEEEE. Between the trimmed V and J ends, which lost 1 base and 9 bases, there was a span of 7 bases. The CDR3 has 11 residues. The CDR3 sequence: CASSLTGKAFF. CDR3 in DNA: TGTGCCAGCAGCTTGACAGGGAAAGCTTTCTTT.

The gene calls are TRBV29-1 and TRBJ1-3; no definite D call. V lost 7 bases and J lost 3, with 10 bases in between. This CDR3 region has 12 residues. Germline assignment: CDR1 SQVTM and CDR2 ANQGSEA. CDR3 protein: CSGRTDGNTIYF. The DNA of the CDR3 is TGCAGCGGGCGGACCGATGGAAACACCATATATTTT.

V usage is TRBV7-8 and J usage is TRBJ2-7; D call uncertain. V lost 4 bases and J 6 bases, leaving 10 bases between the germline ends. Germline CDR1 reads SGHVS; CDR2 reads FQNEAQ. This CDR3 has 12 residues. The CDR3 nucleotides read TGTGCCAGCAGCTCAACCCCAGGCGAGCAGTACTTC. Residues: CASSSTPGEQYF.

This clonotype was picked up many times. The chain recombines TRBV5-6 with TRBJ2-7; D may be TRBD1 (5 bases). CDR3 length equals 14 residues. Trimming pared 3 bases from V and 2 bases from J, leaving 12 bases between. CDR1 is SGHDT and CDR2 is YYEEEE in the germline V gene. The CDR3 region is CASSYLTAPYEQYF. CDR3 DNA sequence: TGTGCCAGCAGCTATTTGACAGCTCCCTACGAGCAGTACTTC.

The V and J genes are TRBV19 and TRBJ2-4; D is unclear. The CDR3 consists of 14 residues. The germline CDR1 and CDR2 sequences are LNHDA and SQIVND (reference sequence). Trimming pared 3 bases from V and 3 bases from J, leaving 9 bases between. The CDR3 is CASSIRQDKNIQYF. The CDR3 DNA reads TGTGCCAGTAGTATTAGGCAAGACAAAAACATTCAGTACTTC.

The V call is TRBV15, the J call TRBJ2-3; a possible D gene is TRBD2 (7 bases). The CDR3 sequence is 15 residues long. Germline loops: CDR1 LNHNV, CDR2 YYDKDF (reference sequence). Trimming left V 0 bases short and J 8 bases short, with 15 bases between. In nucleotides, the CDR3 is TGTGCCACCAGCAGAGAAGAGGGGGGGGTTGGTACGCAGTATTTT. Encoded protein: CATSREEGGVGTQYF.

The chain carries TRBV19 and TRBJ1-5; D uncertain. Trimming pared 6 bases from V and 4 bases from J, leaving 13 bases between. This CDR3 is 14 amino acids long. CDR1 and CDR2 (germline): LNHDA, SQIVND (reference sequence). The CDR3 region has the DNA TGTGCCAGTAGCACGACCCCGATTAATCAGCCCCAGCATTTT. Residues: CASSTTPINQPQHF. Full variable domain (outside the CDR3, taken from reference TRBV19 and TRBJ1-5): DGGITQSPKYLFRKEGQNVTLSCEQNLNHDAMYWYRQDPGQGLRLIYYSQIVNDFQKGDIAEGYSVSREKKESFPLTVTSAQKNPTAFYLCASSTTPINQPQHFGDGTRLSIL.

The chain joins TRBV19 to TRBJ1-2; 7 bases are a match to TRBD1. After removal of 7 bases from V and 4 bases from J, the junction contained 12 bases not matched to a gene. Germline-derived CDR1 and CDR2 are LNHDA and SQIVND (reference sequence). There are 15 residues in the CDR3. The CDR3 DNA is TGTGCCAGTACCGATCAGACAGGGAATACCTATGGCTACACCTTC. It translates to CASTDQTGNTYGYTF.

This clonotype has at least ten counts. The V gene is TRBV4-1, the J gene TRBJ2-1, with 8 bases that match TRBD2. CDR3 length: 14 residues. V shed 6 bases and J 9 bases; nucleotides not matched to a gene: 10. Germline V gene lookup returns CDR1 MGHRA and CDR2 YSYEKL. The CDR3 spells CASSPTGGESEQFF. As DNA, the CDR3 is TGCGCCAGCAGTCCTACGGGGGGGGAGAGTGAGCAGTTCTTC.

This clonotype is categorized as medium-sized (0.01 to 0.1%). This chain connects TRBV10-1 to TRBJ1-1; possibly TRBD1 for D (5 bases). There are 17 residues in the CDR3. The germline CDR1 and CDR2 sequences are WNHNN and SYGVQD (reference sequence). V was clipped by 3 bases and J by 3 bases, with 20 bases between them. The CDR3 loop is CASSERMVGQGDTEAFF. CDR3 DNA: TGCGCCAGCAGTGAAAGGATGGTCGGGCAAGGGGACACTGAAGCTTTCTTT.

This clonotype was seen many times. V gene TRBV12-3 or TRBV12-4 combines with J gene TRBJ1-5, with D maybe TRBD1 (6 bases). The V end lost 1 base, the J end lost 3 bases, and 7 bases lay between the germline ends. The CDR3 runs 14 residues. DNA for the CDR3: TGTGCCAGCAGTTTAGGACAGGACAATCAGCCCCAGCATTTT. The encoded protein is CASSLGQDNQPQHF.

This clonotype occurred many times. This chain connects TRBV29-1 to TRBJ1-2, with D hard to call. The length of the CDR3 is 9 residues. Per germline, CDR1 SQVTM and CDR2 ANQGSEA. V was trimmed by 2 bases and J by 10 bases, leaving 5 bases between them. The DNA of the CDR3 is TGCAGCGTTGAAAGGGCCTACACCTTC. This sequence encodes CSVERAYTF.

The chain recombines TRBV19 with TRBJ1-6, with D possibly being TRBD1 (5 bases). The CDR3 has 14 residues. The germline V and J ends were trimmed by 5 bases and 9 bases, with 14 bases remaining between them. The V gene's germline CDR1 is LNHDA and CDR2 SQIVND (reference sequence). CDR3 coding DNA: TGTGCCAGTAGTCGCGACAGTGGGGGTTCACCCCTCCACTTT. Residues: CASSRDSGGSPLHF.

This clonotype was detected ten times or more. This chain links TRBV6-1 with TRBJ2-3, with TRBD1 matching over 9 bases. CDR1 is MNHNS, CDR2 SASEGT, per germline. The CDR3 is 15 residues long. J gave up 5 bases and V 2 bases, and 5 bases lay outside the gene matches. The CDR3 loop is CASSEPTGGRDTQYF. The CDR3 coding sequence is TGTGCCAGCAGTGAACCGACAGGGGGAAGAGATACGCAGTATTTT.

In DNA, the CDR3 is TGTGCCAGCAGTGAATCGGGGACAGGGGGTTCTGGGGCCAACGTCCTGACTTTC. As protein: CASSESGTGGSGANVLTF. The chain carries TRBV25-1 and TRBJ2-6; TRBD1 matches at 11 bases. Germline CDR1 reads MGHDK; CDR2 reads SYGVNS. The trim removed 1 base at V and 1 base at J, leaving 3 bases unmatched. The CDR3 is 18 amino acids.

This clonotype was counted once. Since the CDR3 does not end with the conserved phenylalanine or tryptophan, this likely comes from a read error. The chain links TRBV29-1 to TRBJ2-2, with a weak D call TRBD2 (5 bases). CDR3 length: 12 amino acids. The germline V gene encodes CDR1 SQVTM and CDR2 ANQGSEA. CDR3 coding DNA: TGTAGCGTCCTCTCGGGCACCGGGGAGCTGTTTCTT. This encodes CSVLSGTGELFL.

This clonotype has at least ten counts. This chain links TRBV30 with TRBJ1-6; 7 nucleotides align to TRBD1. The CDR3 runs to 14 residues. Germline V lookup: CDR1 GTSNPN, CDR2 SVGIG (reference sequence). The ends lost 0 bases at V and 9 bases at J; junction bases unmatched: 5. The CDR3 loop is CAWSVQGGTSPLHF. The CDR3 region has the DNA TGTGCCTGGAGTGTCCAGGGGGGCACTTCACCCCTCCACTTT.

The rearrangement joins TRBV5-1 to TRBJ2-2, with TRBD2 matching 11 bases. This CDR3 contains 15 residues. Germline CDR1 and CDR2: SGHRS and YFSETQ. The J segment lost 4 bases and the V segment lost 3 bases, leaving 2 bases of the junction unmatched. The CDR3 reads CASSSTSGVTGELFF. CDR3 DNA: TGCGCCAGCAGCTCGACTAGCGGGGTCACCGGGGAGCTGTTTTTT.

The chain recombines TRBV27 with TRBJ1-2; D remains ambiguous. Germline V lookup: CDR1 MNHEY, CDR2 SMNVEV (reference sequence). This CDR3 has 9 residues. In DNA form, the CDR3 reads TGTGTGGCCCGGAAAGGCTACACCTTC. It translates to CVARKGYTF.

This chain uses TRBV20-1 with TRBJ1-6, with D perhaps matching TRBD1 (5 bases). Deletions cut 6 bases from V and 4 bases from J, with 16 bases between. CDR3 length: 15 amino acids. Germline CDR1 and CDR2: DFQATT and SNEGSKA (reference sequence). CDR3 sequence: CSARTGTEYNSPLHF. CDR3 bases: TGCAGTGCGAGGACCGGGACGGAATATAATTCACCCCTCCACTTT.